One sample yielded the 21 T cell receptor beta chains listed below, sequenced in a study of T cells after posttransplantation cyclophosphamide. Cyclophosphamide on days +3 and +4 followed busulfan-fludarabine conditioning and a marrow graft. This table comes from immunoSEQ multiplex PCR, and its TCRdb copy is limited to in-frame clones, with some not included. The table shows roughly 1,400 clones, with around 80% occurring only once. The sample in question was CD4+ T cells sorted from PBMCs, obtained approximately 220 days after allogeneic stem cell transplant with posttransplant cyclophosphamide. These receptors were collected from a female patient aged 55-70 years who received an allogeneic stem cell transplant from an unrelated donor, was CMV-positive, and had acute GVHD only. The graft donor may be the source of some T cells.

The CDR3: CAASGGRQETQYF. CDR3 coding DNA: TGTGCCGCTAGCGGGGGTAGACAAGAGACCCAGTACTTC. J is TRBJ2-5 and V is TRBV19; 10 positions match TRBD2. This CDR3 region has 13 residues. Germline CDR1 and CDR2: LNHDA and SQIVND (reference sequence). Losses at the gene ends were 11 bases for V and 2 bases for J; bases not matched to a gene: 5.

The chain links TRBV4-3 to TRBJ1-3, with TRBD1 as a possible D gene (5 bases). Germline CDR1 is LGHNA and CDR2 is YSLEER. This CDR3 is built from 15 residues. The ends were cut back, 1 base at V and 7 bases at J, with 14 bases in the middle. The CDR3 DNA follows: TGCGCCAGCAGCCAAGGGGGGGATTTTTTCAACACCATATATTTT. The encoded protein is CASSQGGDFFNTIYF.

This chain connects TRBV6-5 to TRBJ1-4, with 7 bases aligning to TRBD1. Per germline, CDR1 MNHEY and CDR2 SVGAGI. Losses at the gene ends were 0 bases for V and 4 bases for J; bases not matched to a gene: 2. CDR3 length: 15 residues. The CDR3 loop reads CASSYSGTVNEKLFF. CDR3 nucleotide sequence: TGTGCCAGCAGTTACTCGGGGACAGTTAATGAAAAACTGTTTTTT.

The chain links TRBV5-4 to TRBJ1-1; D gene ambiguous. V was clipped by 0 bases and J by 1 base, with 7 bases between them. Germline V CDR1 and CDR2: SGHNT, YYREEE (reference sequence). This CDR3 comprises 14 residues. The chain's CDR3 is CASSLAARNTEAFF. In DNA form, the CDR3 reads TGTGCCAGCAGCTTGGCTGCCAGGAACACTGAAGCTTTCTTT.

This clone was counted between two and nine times. The junction and the germline gene differ at one end; a read error may be behind it. The chain uses TRBV6-1 and TRBJ1-6; no clear D gene. Per germline, CDR1 MNHNS and CDR2 SASEGT. The CDR3 extends over 15 amino acids. The CDR3 loop reads CASSEGTSYNSPLHF. CDR3 nucleotide sequence: TGTGCCAGCAGTGAAGGTACCTCCTATAATTCCCCCCTCCACTTT.

This sequence joins TRBV30 and TRBJ2-1; weak D call: TRBD2 (6 bases). The V end was cut by 1 base, the J end by 15 bases, with 13 bases between. Looked up from germline, CDR1 is GTSNPN and CDR2 is SVGIG (reference sequence). This CDR3 has 11 amino acids. The CDR3 loop reads CAWSATGEPFF. CDR3 nucleotide sequence: TGTGCCTGGAGTGCTACGGGAGAACCGTTCTTC.

This clone occurred a few times. J is TRBJ1-3 and V is TRBV6-5; a weak D match, TRBD1 (6 bases). V was clipped by 7 bases and J by 0 bases, with 7 bases between them. CDR3 length: 13 amino acids. CDR1 and CDR2 from the germline V gene are MNHEY and SVGAGI. The CDR3 protein is CASKDSSGNTIYF. The CDR3 DNA reads TGTGCCAGCAAGGACAGCTCTGGAAACACCATATATTTT.

The rearrangement uses TRBV19 and TRBJ2-5; TRBD2 is a possible D gene (6 bases). Germline V gene data show CDR1 as LNHDA and CDR2 as SQIVND (reference sequence). The germline V and J ends were trimmed by 5 bases and 5 bases, with 9 bases remaining between them. This CDR3 region has 12 residues. This CDR3 is CASSLRGETQYF. The CDR3 DNA follows: TGTGCCAGTAGTCTTCGGGGGGAGACCCAGTACTTC.

This chain links TRBV6-6 with TRBJ1-2; a weak D match, TRBD1 (6 bases). CDR1 is MNHNY and CDR2 is SVGAGI in the germline V gene (reference sequence). The ends were cut back, 10 bases at V and 4 bases at J, with 13 bases in the middle. The CDR3 loop spans 12 amino acids. CDR3 coding DNA: TGTGCCACCGTAAGAGGGGGCTATGGCTACACCTTC. Translated, it gives CATVRGGYGYTF.

V and J are TRBV19 and TRBJ2-2; D perhaps matches TRBD2 (7 bases). This CDR3 comprises 14 residues. Trimming removed 5 bases from V and 5 bases from J, with 12 bases in between. Germline V lookup: CDR1 LNHDA, CDR2 SQIVND (reference sequence). The CDR3 loop reads CASSGRGATGELFF. The CDR3 DNA reads as TGTGCCAGTAGTGGCCGGGGGGCAACCGGGGAGCTGTTTTTT.

In regard to this clone: Because it lacks the conserved phenylalanine or tryptophan at the end, this CDR3 is likely a read error. The rearrangement uses TRBV2 and TRBJ1-1, with 7 nucleotides matching TRBD1. This CDR3 is built from 19 residues. The germline V gene has CDR1 SNHLY and CDR2 FYNNEI. Trimming at V came to 4 bases and at J to 1 base, leaving 18 bases not matched to a gene. The CDR3 nucleotides are TGTGCCAGCAGTGTACCTGTGGACAGGTTTTTAACATCGAACACTGAAGCTTTCTCT. As protein: CASSVPVDRFLTSNTEAFS.

This clone came up once. This chain links TRBV19 with TRBJ1-5; 7 bases are shared with TRBD1. With 8 bases clipped from V and 5 bases from J, the junction kept 9 bases outside the gene matches. The CDR3 extends over 14 amino acids. The germline V gene has CDR1 LNHDA and CDR2 SQIVND (reference sequence). This chain's CDR3 is CASGRRQGDQPQHF. The CDR3 DNA is TGTGCCAGTGGACGACGGCAGGGGGATCAGCCCCAGCATTTT.

The rearrangement uses TRBV5-4 and TRBJ2-7; maybe TRBD1 (6 bases). Deletions cut 4 bases from V and 0 bases from J, with 14 bases between. The length of the CDR3 is 15 residues. The germline CDR1 and CDR2 sequences are SGHNT and YYREEE (reference sequence). The CDR3 reads CASSPGTSSSYEQYF. The CDR3 DNA follows: TGTGCCAGCAGCCCCGGGACATCAAGCTCCTACGAGCAGTACTTC. The full variable domain, completed using reference TRBV5-4 and TRBJ2-7, is ETGVTQSPTHLIKTRGQQVTLRCSSQSGHNTVSWYQQALGQGPQFIFQYYREEENGRGNFPPRFSGLQFPNYSSELNVNALELDDSALYLCASSPGTSSSYEQYFGPGTRLTVT.

The chain uses TRBV6-5 and TRBJ1-2, with a possible D match to TRBD1 (5 bases). Trimming took 8 bases from V and 3 from J, leaving 16 bases between them. CDR1 is MNHEY, CDR2 SVGAGI, per germline. The CDR3 has 14 residues. CDR3 sequence (DNA): TGTGCCAGCCGCCTCGGACACAAGGACTATGGCTACACCTTC. Encoded protein: CASRLGHKDYGYTF.

This clone came up once. V is TRBV11-2 and J is TRBJ2-3; 9 bases fit TRBD2. The CDR3 sequence is 15 residues long. In germline, CDR1 is SGHAT, CDR2 FQNNGV. The ends lost 4 bases at V and 6 bases at J; junction bases unmatched: 8. CDR3 loop: CASSSRGLASDTQYF. Here the CDR3 DNA reads TGTGCCAGCAGCTCCAGAGGACTAGCGAGCGATACGCAGTATTTT.

The rearrangement joins TRBV18 to TRBJ2-2; 7 bases match TRBD1. J lost 5 bases, V lost 6 bases, and 6 bases had no gene match. Germline values: CDR1 KGHSH, CDR2 LQKENI. The CDR3 extends over 14 amino acids. CDR3 nucleotide sequence: TGTGCCAGCTCGCAGGACAGGACAACCGGGGAGCTGTTTTTT. Translated: CASSQDRTTGELFF.

This clone was observed once. V and J are TRBV7-2 and TRBJ2-3, with 12 positions matching TRBD2. V shed 6 bases, J shed 0 bases, and the junction held 10 bases outside the gene matches. The CDR3 contains 18 residues. CDR1 and CDR2 (germline): SGHTA, FQGNSA. The CDR3, as DNA: TGTGCCAGCAGTGGACCTAGCGGGAGGGCCTCAAGCACAGATACGCAGTATTTT. It yields the protein CASSGPSGRASSTDTQYF.

The chain recombines TRBV5-1 with TRBJ1-1; 9 nucleotides align to TRBD1. The V and J ends lost 4 bases and 7 bases, in that order; junction bases with no gene match: 5. Germline V gene data show CDR1 as SGHRS and CDR2 as YFSETQ. The CDR3 is made up of 13 amino acids. The CDR3 sequence: CASSLRTGDEAFF. CDR3 nucleotides: TGCGCCAGCAGCCTGCGGACAGGGGATGAAGCTTTCTTT.

The V and J genes are TRBV10-3 and TRBJ2-7; 9 nucleotides align to TRBD1. V trimming: 6 bases; J trimming: 4 bases; junction bases outside the gene matches: 13. CDR1 and CDR2 from the germline V gene are ENHRY and SYGVKD. This CDR3 is 16 amino acids long. CDR3 bases: TGTGCCATCAGCCGACCACCGGGACAGGGCATTTACGAGCAGTACTTC. This gives the protein CAISRPPGQGIYEQYF.

The chain combines TRBV5-1 with TRBJ2-2; TRBD1 agrees at 7 bases. The CDR3 is 15 amino acids. Germline V gene sequence: CDR1 SGHRS, CDR2 YFSETQ. The V gene end was trimmed by 4 bases and the J gene end by 0 bases; junction bases not matched to a gene: 3. The CDR3 bases are TGCGCCAGCAGCGGAACAGGGGCGAACACCGGGGAGCTGTTTTTT. Translation: CASSGTGANTGELFF.

This chain links TRBV30 with TRBJ1-1, with TRBD1 identical over 9 bases. This CDR3 has 13 amino acids. Trimming removed 3 bases from V and 11 bases from J; junction bases left unmatched: 10. CDR1 GTSNPN and CDR2 SVGIG come from the germline V gene (reference sequence). The CDR3 is CAWRRTGGTGAFF. The CDR3 nucleotides read TGTGCCTGGAGACGAACAGGGGGCACCGGGGCTTTCTTT.